What follows is one T cell receptor (beta chain) and its context. What it binds is not known. Primers: 60 Vbeta forward and 13 Jbeta reverse. Original methodology: Later, tens of millions of unique TCR beta chains were counted in an analysis, and roughly 10 million of them were shared. The assay was immunoSEQ multiplex PCR, and TCRdb's table has in-frame clones only and misses some. From that table come the V and J calls and clone size; the DNA was used to work out D and trimming. Of 150,000 to 200,000 clones listed, 79% are singletons. This record comes from a study of cytomegalovirus exposure and HLA in healthy donors. Whole-study results and caveats: Highly shared variants forming one cluster were likely a sequencing artifact. Under in vitro conditions, three CMV-associated chains were confirmed as specific for CMV antigens.

Germline CDR1 LNHDA, CDR2 SQIVND (reference sequence). This CDR3 has 13 amino acids. V lost 3 bases, J lost 1 base, and 6 bases lay in between. Healthy bone marrow donors formed the donor group. This chain uses TRBV19 with TRBJ1-1; D gene ambiguous. Source material: PBMCs. This TCR derives from a woman in her forties or fifties in good health and CMV-seronegative. Here the CDR3 reads CASSISGNTEAFF. Written as DNA, the CDR3 is TGTGCCAGTAGTATCTCGGGGAACACTGAAGCTTTCTTT.